Listed here is a single T cell receptor beta chain. Its antigen is unknown. Per the germline V gene, CDR1 is SGHTA and CDR2 is FQGTGA. There are 14 residues in the CDR3. Trimming took off 5 bases at V and 0 bases at J, with 10 bases between the two ends. The primer mix had 60 Vbeta and 13 Jbeta primers. The repertoire was sequenced with immunoSEQ multiplex PCR; TCRdb's copy has only in-frame clones and lacks some. The sample carries approximately 82,000 clones, over 70% recorded once. This sample was taken from a study of cytomegalovirus exposure and HLA in healthy donors. Overall study context: Earlier findings included nearly 120 million unique TCR beta sequences obtained from 150 million to 200 million T cells.

Study-wide findings and caveats: Accurate prediction of HLA-A and HLA-B alleles (for most subjects) was reportedly achieved from TCR beta sequences.

Material for sequencing was PBMCs. This clonotype was obtained from a man aged 40-55 years in good health and CMV-seronegative. V usage is TRBV7-3 and J usage is TRBJ1-1; no clear D. The CDR3 is CASSLGGLNTEAFF. CDR3 in DNA: TGTGCCAGCAGCCTGGGAGGCTTGAACACTGAAGCTTTCTTT. Full variable domain (remainder filled in from reference TRBV7-3 and TRBJ1-1): GAGVSQTPSNKVTEKGKYVELRCDPISGHTALYWYRQSLGQGPEFLIYFQGTGAADDSGLPNDRFFAVRPEGSVSTLKIQRTERGDSAVYLCASSLGGLNTEAFFGQGTRLTVV.